Following are 4 T cell receptor beta chains from one sample sequenced in a study of tumor-infiltrating lymphocytes in glioblastoma multiforme. TCRB libraries came from RNA via three nested multiplex PCR rounds. TCRdb redid the calling of the multiplex PCR reads with MiXCR, one entry per CDR3 protein. Altogether 12,000 to 15,000 distinct CDR3 sequences are present, around 70% being singletons, with the ten largest covering less than 45%. The sequencing input was brain tumor tissue. The receptors originated from a male donor with glioblastoma.

CDR3 DNA sequence: TGCAGCGTTGCCAGGAGCAGAGAGTCACCCCTCCACTTT. Its protein product is CSVARSRESPLHF. V gene TRBV29-1 combines with J gene TRBJ1-6; D unclear. The CDR3 is 13 residues long. Trimming took 4 bases from V and 10 from J, leaving 14 bases between them. Germline CDR1 SQVTM, CDR2 ANQGSEA.

This sequence joins TRBV19 and TRBJ1-1; a weak D match, TRBD1 (5 bases). There are 15 residues in the CDR3. The V gene's germline CDR1 is LNHDA and CDR2 SQIVND (reference sequence). V shed 3 bases and J shed 7 bases, with 18 bases lying between them. This CDR3 is CASSMGERPDIEAFF. CDR3 in DNA: TGTGCCAGTAGTATGGGGGAGAGGCCGGACATTGAAGCTTTCTTT.

This clonotype was seen only once. The junction departs from the called germline gene at one end, perhaps through a read error. V usage is TRBV11-3 and J usage is TRBJ2-1; tentatively, D is TRBD1 or TRBD2 (6 bases each). There are 13 residues in the CDR3. Per germline, CDR1 SGHNT and CDR2 YENEEA. CDR3 region: CVSSSRGDGDQFF. DNA of the CDR3: TGTGTCAGCAGCTCGAGGGGGGATGGTGATCAGTTCTTC.

The chain couples TRBV10-1 to TRBJ2-7, with D perhaps matching TRBD1 or TRBD2 (5 bases each). This CDR3 has 14 residues. V lost 5 bases, J lost 3 bases, and 14 bases lay in between. In germline, CDR1 is WNHNN, CDR2 SYGVQD (reference sequence). The CDR3 is CASSPRGTRYEQYV. The CDR3 bases are TGCGCCAGCAGTCCAAGAGGGACCCGCTACGAGCAGTACGTC.